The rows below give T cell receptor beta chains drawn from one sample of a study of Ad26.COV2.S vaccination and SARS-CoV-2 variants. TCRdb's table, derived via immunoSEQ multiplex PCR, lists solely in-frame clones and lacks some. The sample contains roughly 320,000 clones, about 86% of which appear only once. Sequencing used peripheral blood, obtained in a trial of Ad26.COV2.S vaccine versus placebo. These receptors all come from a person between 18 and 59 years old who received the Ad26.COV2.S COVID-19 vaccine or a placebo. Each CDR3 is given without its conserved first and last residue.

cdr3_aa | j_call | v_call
ASSVGHPNTEAF | TRBJ1-1 | TRBV5-1
ASSQRTVYNEQF | TRBJ2-1 | TRBV4-1
ASSQYGGSGNTIY | TRBJ1-3 | TRBV4-2
ASSQLRGPNQPQH | TRBJ1-5 | TRBV18
ASTPGTNRRTQY | TRBJ2-5 | TRBV6-5
ASSYHRAADTQY | TRBJ2-3 | TRBV7-2
ASSLNVLTGPGNTIY | TRBJ1-3 | TRBV7-8
ASSYSISGDQPQH | TRBJ1-5 | TRBV6-2/TRBV6-3
ASTHPTSGGETQY | TRBJ2-5 | TRBV7-9
ASSLDGYT | TRBJ1-2 | TRBV7-9
ASSGHSGGARDTQY | TRBJ2-3 | TRBV7-9
ASSQGSGFRAYGYT | TRBJ1-2 | TRBV4-1
ASSQDSAGYGYT | TRBJ1-2 | TRBV3-1/TRBV3-2
ASSIDRGDNEQF | TRBJ2-1 | TRBV11-3
AWSVQLTDTQY | TRBJ2-3 | TRBV30
ASSSRPNQPQH | TRBJ1-5 | TRBV6-2/TRBV6-3
ASSLQVSYEQY | TRBJ2-7 | TRBV7-2
SVQGHTGTMPGELF | TRBJ2-2 | TRBV29-1
ASNLGRNTGNTIY | TRBJ1-3 | TRBV2
ASSLKTGTDTQY | TRBJ2-3 | TRBV11-2
ASSEAQQGAF | TRBJ1-1 | TRBV6-1
ASSYSSSNQPQH | TRBJ1-5 | TRBV6-2/TRBV6-3
AWSPVPGSLSKNIQY | TRBJ2-4 | TRBV30
ASSEGGAPY | TRBJ2-7 | TRBV6-1
ASSEGSYSNQPQH | TRBJ1-5 | TRBV6-1
ASRGLDKGSETQY | TRBJ2-5 | TRBV10-2
ASSPRDRRYEQY | TRBJ2-7 | TRBV7-2
ASSRTPSSYNEQF | TRBJ2-1 | TRBV7-9